This T cell receptor beta chain was captured by sequencing in a study of T-cell reconstitution after alpha-beta-depleted transplantation in children. The table lists this clonotype with a few counts. Its cognate antigen is unknown. Study findings and constraints: When one year had passed after transplant, most T-cell counts and diversity came from newly produced T cells. Reportedly, roughly two months post-transplant, alpha-beta T cells arose from several hundred expanded graft clones.

A TCRbeta library incorporating unique molecular identifiers was prepared. TCRdb re-called the PCR reads through MiXCR, storing one row per CDR3 protein. The sample yields hundreds of thousands of distinct CDR3 sequences, 13% seen once. The V gene end was trimmed by 0 bases and the J gene end by 0 bases; junction bases not matched to a gene: 5. This CDR3 is 18 amino acids long. Germline V gene sequence: CDR1 LGHNA, CDR2 YNFKEQ. This clonotype was obtained from a male patient younger than 18 who had a stem cell transplant for acute myeloid leukemia, so the T cells may come from the graft donor. The V gene is TRBV4-2, the J gene TRBJ2-2, with TRBD1 matching 9 bases. Sequences were derived from PBMCs, mostly from graft donor cells, sampled 360 days after TCRalphabeta/CD19-depleted stem cell transplant. The CDR3 region is CASSQEDRGGSNTGELFF. In DNA, the CDR3 is TGTGCCAGCAGCCAAGAGGACAGGGGAGGATCGAACACCGGGGAGCTGTTTTTT.